This entry lists 5 T cell receptor beta chains sequenced from one sample in a study of blood T cell repertoires in COVID-19. TCRdb's table, derived via immunoSEQ multiplex PCR, lists solely in-frame clones and lacks some. The data show 250,000 to 350,000 clones, 90% seen once. The specimen sequenced was PBMCs or T cells enriched from blood (not recorded which). The receptors shown here come from a woman aged 18-30 years with acute COVID-19.

The CDR3 sequence is CASSNQGYEQYF. The CDR3 DNA reads as TGTGCCAGTAGTAACCAGGGGTACGAGCAGTACTTC. The V and J genes are TRBV19 and TRBJ2-7; weak D call: TRBD1 (6 bases). Trimming left V 4 bases short and J 4 bases short, with 8 bases between. The CDR3 extends over 12 amino acids. Germline-derived CDR1 and CDR2 are LNHDA and SQIVND (reference sequence).

The rearrangement links TRBV19 to TRBJ2-5; TRBD2 agrees at 9 bases. This CDR3 has 18 amino acids. V shed 1 base, J shed 2 bases, and the junction held 11 bases outside the gene matches. Germline V lookup: CDR1 LNHDA, CDR2 SQIVND (reference sequence). In DNA, the CDR3 is TGTGCCAGTAGTATAGGACTAGCGGCGAGGGATCTACAAGAGACCCAGTACTTC. Its protein product is CASSIGLAARDLQETQYF.

The V call is TRBV12-3 or TRBV12-4, the J call TRBJ2-1; D not certain. CDR3 length: 10 residues. Trimming pared 5 bases from V and 7 bases from J, leaving 3 bases between. The CDR3 here is CASSPNEQFF. The CDR3 nucleotides read TGTGCCAGCAGTCCAAATGAGCAGTTCTTC.

The J gene is TRBJ2-5, the V gene TRBV2, with 7 positions matching TRBD1. The CDR3 is 15 amino acids. The V gene's germline CDR1 is SNHLY and CDR2 FYNNEI. Germline trimming cut 6 bases from V and 5 bases from J; bases unmatched to any gene: 12. As DNA, the CDR3 is TGTGCCAGCAGACCACAGGGGCAGGATGAGGAGACCCAGTACTTC. The encoded protein is CASRPQGQDEETQYF.

The chain carries TRBV27 and TRBJ1-2; D gene unclear. This CDR3 contains 14 residues. With 6 bases removed from V and 4 bases from J, the gap between germline ends came to 15 bases. Germline values: CDR1 MNHEY, CDR2 SMNVEV (reference sequence). The CDR3 here is CASSGVPSGYGYTF. For the CDR3, the DNA is TGTGCCAGCAGCGGGGTTCCTTCGGGCTATGGCTACACCTTC.